This T cell receptor (beta chain) was sequenced in a study of post-analysis software for immune sequencing data (dated by TCRdb to between 2015 and 2017). Regarding the research as a whole: The recorded disease courses included relapsing-remitting, secondary progressive and progressive-relapsing multiple sclerosis, and some patients had no subtype annotation. The patient repertoires were compared against 10 to 12 previously published healthy control repertoires obtained from donors aged 6 to 25 years. A subset of samples was prepared in parallel using single-end sample barcoding, then pooled and co-amplified after Illumina adapter ligation.

To demonstrate the VDJtools post-analysis software, the study profiled TCR beta repertoires from the peripheral blood of about 13 young patients with multiple sclerosis. Multiple sclerosis patients were children and adolescents aged roughly 6 to 16 years. CDR1 and CDR2, per the germline V gene (reference sequence), are SEHNR and FQNEAQ. V is shortened by 8 bases, J by 0 bases, and the region joining them spans 20 bases. The CDR3 starts with the cysteine, ends with the phenylalanine, and has 17 residues. Only CDR3 DNA is held: 51 bases, read in frame from base 1. Library creation used PCR. For sequencing, an Illumina HiSeq 2500 was employed. To reduce PCR and sequencing biases, unique molecular identifiers were built into the TCR beta cDNA libraries. Every 1 to 10 million input T cells yielded approximately 500,000 cDNA molecules, meaning each molecule approximated one T cell. Patient libraries were prepared and sequenced with the same protocol used for the earlier healthy control dataset. Samples belonging to the same batch were prepared together, multiplexed and sequenced on a shared HiSeq lane. The paper's data handling went like this. MIGEC was used to process the raw barcoded reads, and molecular identifier groups with only a single read were discarded before consensus assembly and CDR3 extraction. Clonotype tables were post-analysed with VDJtools, and diversity was normalized by down-sampling all datasets to the smallest sample size. In repertoire overlap clustering, CDR3 amino acid sequences, but not nucleotide sequences, were matched to correct batch-related cross-sample contamination. TCRdb reworked the public reads: Q25 trimming with fastp, MiXCR clone assembly, productive beta chains retained. Rows are combined by CDR3 protein, so each entry shows the most common genes and DNA. TCRdb assigned the V and J calls; the authors' analysis was not used. Within this sample are hundreds of thousands of distinct CDR3 sequences, with roughly 58% of them counted one time only. Over 4% of the sample comes from the top ten.

What the research found in general, with its limitations: Significantly higher frequencies in patients than in controls were found for a handful of TRBV segments, including TRBV5-6, TRBV5-1 and TRBV20-1. Strong co-clustering of samples prepared in the same batch was shown by direct clustering with F measure, prompting a batch-effect correction. Significantly lower normalized Chao1 diversity was found in multiple sclerosis patients than in controls, suggesting substantial peripheral T-cell clonal expansion. The control group was slightly older than the multiple sclerosis patient group.

As concerns this clonotype: It lacks a known antigen. Base qualities are not provided; no much larger clone lies one nucleotide away.

The sequence was collected from a girl aged 10-17 years with multiple sclerosis. Rearrangement joined TRBV7-9 to TRBJ2-1; too little of a D gene remains to name it. The sample taken for sequencing was blood. The DNA sequence reads TGTGCCAGCTGGGCTTCTATATCGGGCAGCTCCTACAATGAGCAGTTCTTC. Its product reads: CASWASISGSSYNEQFF. The entire variable domain, with the stretches around the CDR3 drawn from the reference TRBV7-9 and TRBJ2-1 proteins, is DTGVSQNPRHKITKRGQNVTFRCDPISEHNRLYWYRQTLGQGPEFLTYFQNEAQLEKSRLLSDRFSAERPKGSFSTLEIQRTEQGDSAMYLCASWASISGSSYNEQFFGPGTRLTVL.